These 26 T cell receptor beta chains were sequenced from one sample in a study of cytomegalovirus exposure and HLA in healthy donors. Both 60 Vbeta primers and 13 Jbeta primers went into the PCR. Data came from immunoSEQ multiplex PCR; TCRdb stores just in-frame clones and leaves some out. The table shows approximately 140,000 clones, with approximately 80% occurring only once. What was sequenced was PBMCs. The receptor set was obtained from a girl aged 2-15 years in good health and CMV-seronegative.

The chain recombines TRBV4-1 with TRBJ1-2; D is possibly TRBD1 (6 bases). The CDR3 is made up of 16 amino acids. V was clipped by 4 bases and J by 5 bases, with 20 bases between them. CDR1 and CDR2 from the germline V gene are MGHRA and YSYEKL. The CDR3 DNA reads as TGCGCCAGCAGCCTCCTTGGGGTGACAGGAAGTTATGGCTACACCTTC. It is translated as CASSLLGVTGSYGYTF.

The chain joins TRBV7-9 to TRBJ1-2, with D unresolved. V lost 5 bases, J lost 0 bases, and 7 bases lay in between. Germline loops: CDR1 SEHNR, CDR2 FQNEAQ (reference sequence). There are 13 residues in the CDR3. The CDR3, as DNA: TGTGCCAGCAGCCCTTACACTAACTATGGCTACACCTTC. This sequence encodes CASSPYTNYGYTF. The whole variable domain, filled in from reference TRBV7-9 and TRBJ1-2, reads DTGVSQNPRHKITKRGQNVTFRCDPISEHNRLYWYRQTLGQGPEFLTYFQNEAQLEKSRLLSDRFSAERPKGSFSTLEIQRTEQGDSAMYLCASSPYTNYGYTFGSGTRLTVV.

The rearrangement uses TRBV15 and TRBJ1-2, with D possibly being TRBD1 (5 bases). The CDR3 runs to 12 residues. CDR1 and CDR2 from the germline V gene are LNHNV and YYDKDF (reference sequence). Between the trimmed V and J ends, which lost 6 bases and 11 bases, there was a span of 16 bases. CDR3 coding DNA: TGTGCCACCAGTCTTCAGGGCTCAGGATACACCTTC. Its protein is CATSLQGSGYTF.

The chain has TRBV19 and TRBJ2-4; D gene unclear. This CDR3 has 11 amino acids. Germline values: CDR1 LNHDA, CDR2 SQIVND (reference sequence). Trimming cost V 3 bases and J 7 bases, with 4 bases left between them. The CDR3, as DNA: TGTGCCAGTAGTATCGGGAACATTCAGTACTTC. Translating it yields CASSIGNIQYF.

By proportion, this clone is medium-sized (0.01 to 0.1%). V is TRBV4-2 and J is TRBJ2-3; 13 bases line up with TRBD2. V was pared by 1 base and J by 1 base, with 2 bases of the junction left unmatched. The V gene's germline CDR1 is LGHNA and CDR2 YNFKEQ. The CDR3 sequence is 17 residues long. CDR3 sequence reads: CASSQGTSGGRTDTQYF. CDR3 in DNA: TGTGCCAGCAGCCAAGGGACTAGCGGGGGCCGCACAGATACGCAGTATTTT.

V usage is TRBV6-5 and J usage is TRBJ1-5, with 7 bases fitting TRBD1. CDR1 MNHEY and CDR2 SVGAGI come from the germline V gene. J gave up 8 bases and V 2 bases, and 6 bases lay outside the gene matches. CDR3 size: 14 residues. Written as DNA, the CDR3 is TGTGCCAGCAGTTACCGACAGGGTTTAGAGCCCCAGCATTTT. It is translated as CASSYRQGLEPQHF.

CDR3 region: CASSYRGGAGTGELFF. Written as DNA, the CDR3 is TGTGCCAGCAGTTACCGGGGGGGGGCGGGCACCGGGGAGCTGTTTTTT. This sequence joins TRBV6-5 and TRBJ2-2, with 8 positions matching TRBD2. CDR1 is MNHEY, CDR2 SVGAGI, per germline. The CDR3 spans 16 residues. V dropped 2 bases and J dropped 4; count of bases not matched to a gene: 6.

This clone was found once. The chain joins TRBV21-1 to TRBJ2-7; the DNA was not compared with TRBD1, the D call given in the table. TRBV21-1 is a recognized pseudogene. The CDR3 has 15 residues. In nucleotides, the CDR3 is TGTGCCAGCAGCACTGGCAGGTTTAGCTCCTACGAGCAGTACTTC. Translated: CASSTGRFSSYEQYF.

This clone was counted a few times. This CDR3 is CASRRVNTEAFF. CDR3 bases: TGTGCCAGCAGGAGGGTAAACACTGAAGCTTTCTTT. The chain couples TRBV6-5 to TRBJ1-1, with D unclear. The CDR3 contains 12 residues. V dropped 6 bases and J dropped 2 bases, with 7 bases sitting between them. CDR1 is MNHEY and CDR2 is SVGAGI in the germline V gene.

This chain joins TRBV15 and TRBJ2-1, with 11 bases identical to TRBD1. The CDR3 length is 17 residues. Germline CDR1 reads LNHNV; CDR2 reads YYDKDF (reference sequence). V was pared by 0 bases and J by 6 bases, with 7 bases of the junction left unmatched. In DNA form, the CDR3 reads TGTGCCACCAGCAGAGAACGCTCCGGGACAGGGGGCAATGAGCAGTTCTTC. Encoded protein: CATSRERSGTGGNEQFF.

The genes are TRBV6-4 and TRBJ2-3, with 12 positions matching TRBD2. Germline values: CDR1 MRHNA, CDR2 SNTAGT. This CDR3 contains 15 residues. The J segment lost 6 bases and the V segment lost 5 bases, leaving 6 bases of the junction unmatched. The CDR3 region has the DNA TGTGCCAGCAGTCCTAGCGGGGGGGAGTCGGATACGCAGTATTTT. The encoded protein is CASSPSGGESDTQYF.

The CDR3 DNA reads as TGCGCCAGCAGCCAACCGACAGGAAGGGCCTACGAGCAGTACTTC. It encodes CASSQPTGRAYEQYF. The gene calls are TRBV4-1 and TRBJ2-7; TRBD1 is a possible D gene (6 bases). Germline values: CDR1 MGHRA, CDR2 YSYEKL. V was cut by 2 bases and J by 2 bases, with 13 bases left in between. The length of the CDR3 is 15 residues.

The genes are TRBV30 and TRBJ1-1; perhaps TRBD1 as D (6 bases). The CDR3 contains 12 residues. The V gene lost 5 bases and the J gene lost 0 bases, with 7 bases spanning the gap. Germline V CDR1 and CDR2: GTSNPN, SVGIG (reference sequence). The CDR3 coding sequence is TGTGCCTGGTCAGGGGTGAACACTGAAGCTTTCTTT. Translating it yields CAWSGVNTEAFF.

The gene calls are TRBV7-2 and TRBJ1-6; D may be TRBD1 (6 bases). This CDR3 spans 16 amino acids. V was cut by 5 bases and J by 0 bases, with 11 bases left in between. CDR1 is SGHTA and CDR2 is FQGNSA in the germline V gene. The CDR3, as DNA: TGTGCCAGCAGCCAACAGGGCCGCTCCTATAATTCACCCCTCCACTTT. It specifies CASSQQGRSYNSPLHF.

CDR3 in DNA: TGTGCCAGCAGCTTGGACAGGTTAGCTAACTATGGCTACACCTTC. It encodes CASSLDRLANYGYTF. This sequence joins TRBV5-4 and TRBJ1-2, with D possibly TRBD1 on 5 matching bases. V dropped 0 bases and J dropped 0 bases, with 9 bases sitting between them. CDR3 size: 15 residues. Germline-derived CDR1 and CDR2 are SGHNT and YYREEE (reference sequence).

V and J are TRBV5-4 and TRBJ2-7, with 9 bases that match TRBD1. Losses at the gene ends were 5 bases for V and 5 bases for J; bases not matched to a gene: 11. The length of the CDR3 is 15 residues. Looked up from germline, CDR1 is SGHNT and CDR2 is YYREEE (reference sequence). The CDR3 DNA follows: TGTGCCAGCAGTCCAGACCCGGGACAGGGCAACGAGCAGTACTTC. Its protein is CASSPDPGQGNEQYF.

V and J are TRBV27 and TRBJ2-1; 7 nucleotides align to TRBD1. The germline gives CDR1 MNHEY, CDR2 SMNVEV (reference sequence). Unmatched junction bases numbered 3, after V lost 7 bases and J lost 3 bases. This CDR3 spans 13 amino acids. As DNA, the CDR3 is TGTGCCAGCAAGGGGACAGACTACAATGAGCAGTTCTTC. Residues: CASKGTDYNEQFF.

The chain couples TRBV5-6 to TRBJ2-7, with D maybe TRBD2 (5 bases). Trimming stripped 4 bases from V and 0 bases from J, with 11 bases between. In germline, CDR1 is SGHDT, CDR2 YYEEEE. This CDR3 has 14 residues. The CDR3, as DNA: TGTGCCAGCAGCGTGTTGGGAGTCTCCTACGAGCAGTACTTC. Translation: CASSVLGVSYEQYF.

This rearrangement joins TRBV7-9 to TRBJ1-2; 10 bases agree with TRBD1. CDR1 and CDR2 (germline): SEHNR, FQNEAQ (reference sequence). The J segment lost 7 bases and the V segment lost 4 bases, leaving 6 bases of the junction unmatched. The CDR3 covers 14 residues. CDR3 bases: TGTGCCAGCAGCTCGACAGGGGGCTTGGCTGGCTACACCTTC. This codes for CASSSTGGLAGYTF.

This clone was counted between two and nine times. The rearrangement uses TRBV7-9 and TRBJ1-1; unclear D gene. With 3 bases removed from V and 1 base from J, the gap between germline ends came to 9 bases. The CDR3 has 14 amino acids. Germline V gives CDR1 SEHNR, CDR2 FQNEAQ (reference sequence). The CDR3 nucleotides read TGTGCCAGCAGCTTCGTCGGGGAGAACACTGAAGCTTTCTTT. This codes for CASSFVGENTEAFF.

The chain carries TRBV7-9 and TRBJ2-7; possible D gene TRBD2, 6 bases. V shed 4 bases and J shed 6 bases, with 10 bases lying between them. The CDR3 loop spans 12 amino acids. The germline V gene encodes CDR1 SEHNR and CDR2 FQNEAQ (reference sequence). In DNA, the CDR3 is TGTGCCAGCAGCTGGGAGACTAGCGAGCAGTACTTC. Translation: CASSWETSEQYF.

The chain couples TRBV5-1 to TRBJ2-1; TRBD2 aligns across 14 bases. The germline CDR1 and CDR2 sequences are SGHRS and YFSETQ. V dropped 4 bases and J dropped 9; count of bases not matched to a gene: 6. The CDR3 runs to 15 residues. CDR3 coding DNA: TGCGCCAGCAGCGGGACTAGCGGGAGAATTGGTGAGCAGTTCTTC. This codes for CASSGTSGRIGEQFF.

The rearrangement joins TRBV15 to TRBJ2-2; TRBD2 agrees at 9 bases. Per the germline V gene, CDR1 is LNHNV and CDR2 is YYDKDF (reference sequence). The length of the CDR3 is 14 residues. The junction had 4 bases not matched to a gene; V was cut back by 3 bases and J by 8 bases. This CDR3 is CATSSKREVGELFF. Here the CDR3 DNA reads TGTGCCACCAGCAGTAAGCGGGAGGTTGGGGAGCTGTTTTTT.

The chain has TRBV28 and TRBJ2-5, with D perhaps matching TRBD2 (6 bases). The CDR3 loop spans 16 amino acids. Germline values: CDR1 MDHEN, CDR2 SYDVKM. V was pared by 1 base and J by 1 base, with 13 bases between. The CDR3 bases are TGTGCCAGCAGTTTATCCGGCGGGGCGTTCCAAGAGACCCAGTACTTC. Its translation is CASSLSGGAFQETQYF.

The rearrangement uses TRBV18 and TRBJ1-5; 11 positions agree with TRBD1. CDR1 is KGHSH and CDR2 is LQKENI in the germline V gene. The CDR3 contains 15 residues. Trimming removed 8 bases from V and 6 bases from J; junction bases left unmatched: 9. This CDR3 reads CASAIGTGGGQPQHF. In DNA, the CDR3 is TGTGCCAGCGCGATAGGGACAGGGGGAGGTCAGCCCCAGCATTTT.

The rearrangement uses TRBV5-1 and TRBJ1-2; 7 bases line up with TRBD1. The CDR3 contains 14 residues. The ends lost 4 bases at V and 8 bases at J; junction bases unmatched: 11. Per the germline V gene, CDR1 is SGHRS and CDR2 is YFSETQ. CDR3 nucleotide sequence: TGCGCCAGCAGCGCTGAGACAGGGTTTTGGGGCTACACCTTC. Protein: CASSAETGFWGYTF.